These 8 T cell receptor beta chains came from one sample sequenced in a study of PD-1 blockade in classical Hodgkin lymphoma. The repertoire was sequenced with immunoSEQ multiplex PCR; TCRdb's copy has only in-frame clones and lacks some. Of 80,000 to 100,000 clones in the sample, roughly 92% were seen once. All the patients suffered relapse after autologous stem cell transplantation, and brentuximab vedotin exposure differed. The sample here was peripheral blood mononuclear cells (PBMCs), taken at baseline. The receptor set was obtained from a human donor with classical Hodgkin lymphoma.

In this sample, this clone turned up once. J is TRBJ1-1 and V is TRBV29-1, with TRBD1 matching 11 bases. CDR3 length: 15 residues. Per germline, CDR1 SQVTM and CDR2 ANQGSEA. After removal of 4 bases from V and 1 base from J, the junction contained 5 bases not matched to a gene. The CDR3 coding sequence is TGCAGCGTTGTGGGACAGGGGGAGCCGAACACTGAAGCTTTCTTT. Translating it yields CSVVGQGEPNTEAFF. The whole variable domain, filled in from reference TRBV29-1 and TRBJ1-1, reads SAVISQKPSRDICQRGTSLTIQCQVDSQVTMMFWYRQQPGQSLTLIATANQGSEATYESGFVIDKFPISRPNLTFSTLTVSNMSPEDSSIYLCSVVGQGEPNTEAFFGQGTRLTVV.

The chain links TRBV28 to TRBJ2-7, with TRBD1 matching 7 bases. The CDR3 totals 14 residues. CDR1 and CDR2 (germline): MDHEN, SYDVKM. The trim removed 5 bases at V and 4 bases at J, leaving 8 bases unmatched. CDR3 in amino acids: CASSRTGRGYEQYF. The CDR3 nucleotides are TGTGCCAGCAGTCGGACAGGTAGGGGTTACGAGCAGTACTTC.

In regard to this clone: The same CDR3 can be traced to other DNA sequences in this sample. The chain employs TRBV27 and TRBJ2-5; D is unresolved. This CDR3 has 11 amino acids. Trimming pared 2 bases from V and 4 bases from J, leaving 2 bases between. The V gene's germline CDR1 is MNHEY and CDR2 SMNVEV (reference sequence). CDR3 sequence (DNA): TGTGCCAGCAGTTTAGGAGAGACCCAGTACTTC. This codes for CASSLGETQYF.

The J gene is TRBJ1-3, the V gene TRBV6-1, with TRBD1 identical over 7 bases. V was clipped by 4 bases and J by 6 bases; unmatched bases: 9. This CDR3 region has 15 residues. CDR1 and CDR2 (germline): MNHNS, SASEGT. In nucleotides, the CDR3 is TGTGCCAGCAGTGCCCTGTCGGGACAGCCAAACACCATATATTTT. This translates into CASSALSGQPNTIYF.

The chain carries TRBV7-8 and TRBJ1-4; the D gene is possibly TRBD1 (5 bases). V was trimmed by 1 base and J by 5 bases, leaving 11 bases between them. The CDR3 has 15 amino acids. Germline assignment: CDR1 SGHVS and CDR2 FQNEAQ. The CDR3 reads CASSLVGVGNEKLFF. DNA for the CDR3: TGTGCCAGCAGCTTAGTAGGGGTGGGGAATGAAAAACTGTTTTTT.

This rearrangement joins TRBV7-2 to TRBJ2-3, with D possibly being TRBD2 (6 bases). CDR3 length: 18 amino acids. Trimming shortened V by 2 bases and J by 3 bases, and 21 bases separated the two germline ends. In germline, CDR1 is SGHTA, CDR2 FQGNSA. The CDR3 spells CASSLKRGVDRRTDTQYF. The CDR3 bases are TGTGCCAGCAGCTTAAAACGCGGGGTTGATAGGAGGACAGATACGCAGTATTTT.

This clone appeared a single time. The rearrangement joins TRBV5-1 to TRBJ2-7; no firm D call. This CDR3 contains 12 residues. V dropped 4 bases and J dropped 5 bases, with 10 bases sitting between them. The germline V gene encodes CDR1 SGHRS and CDR2 YFSETQ. CDR3 bases: TGCGCCAGCAGCCCTAACTTAAACGAGCAGTACTTC. Translation gives CASSPNLNEQYF.

The rearrangement joins TRBV6-1 to TRBJ1-1; 7 bases agree with TRBD1. Germline loops: CDR1 MNHNS, CDR2 SASEGT. V shed 4 bases, J shed 0 bases, and the junction held 2 bases outside the gene matches. The CDR3 covers 14 residues. DNA for the CDR3: TGTGCCAGCAGTGGGGGACAGTTGAACACTGAAGCTTTCTTT. Amino acid sequence: CASSGGQLNTEAFF.